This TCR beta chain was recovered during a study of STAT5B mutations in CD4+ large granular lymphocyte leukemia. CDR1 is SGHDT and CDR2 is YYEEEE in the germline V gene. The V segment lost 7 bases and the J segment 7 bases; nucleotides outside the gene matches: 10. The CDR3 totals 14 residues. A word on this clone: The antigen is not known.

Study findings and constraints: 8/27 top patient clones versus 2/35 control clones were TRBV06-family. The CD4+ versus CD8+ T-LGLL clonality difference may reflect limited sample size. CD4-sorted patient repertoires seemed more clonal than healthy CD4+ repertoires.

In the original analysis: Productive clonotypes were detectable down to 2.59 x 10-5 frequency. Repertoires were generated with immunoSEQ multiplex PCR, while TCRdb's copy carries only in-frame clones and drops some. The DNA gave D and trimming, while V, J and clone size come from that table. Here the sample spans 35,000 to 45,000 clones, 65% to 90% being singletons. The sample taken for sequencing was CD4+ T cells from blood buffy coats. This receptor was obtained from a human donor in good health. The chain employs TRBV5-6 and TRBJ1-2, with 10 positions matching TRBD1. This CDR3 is CASARDRGARGYTF. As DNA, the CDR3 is TGTGCCAGCGCCCGGGACAGGGGCGCACGTGGCTACACCTTC.